One and the same sample provided the 32 T cell receptor beta chains below, sequenced in a study of T cell responses to AZD1222 COVID-19 vaccine. Sequenced by immunoSEQ multiplex PCR; TCRdb stores in-frame clones only, minus some. The sample includes 120,000 to 150,000 clones, about 92% of them seen just once. The sequences come from peripheral blood, collected on day 0 of AZD1222 vaccination. The receptors originated from an adult in good health.

V and J are TRBV9 and TRBJ1-1, with 9 bases lining up with TRBD1. This CDR3 region has 14 residues. The V gene's germline CDR1 is SGDLS and CDR2 YYNGEE. V shed 4 bases, J shed 7 bases, and the junction held 8 bases outside the gene matches. As DNA, the CDR3 is TGTGCCAGCAGCCTAGGGACAGGGTCGCGTGAAGCTTTCTTT. This gives the protein CASSLGTGSREAFF.

The chain combines TRBV11-2 with TRBJ2-7; D is possibly TRBD1 (6 bases). CDR1 SGHAT and CDR2 FQNNGV come from the germline V gene. With 1 base removed from V and 2 bases from J, the gap between germline ends came to 12 bases. The CDR3 contains 15 residues. CDR3: CASSLVAGAPYEQYF. Written as DNA, the CDR3 is TGTGCCAGCAGCTTAGTAGCAGGGGCACCCTACGAGCAGTACTTC.

V is TRBV6-6 and J is TRBJ1-4; D is undetermined. This CDR3 is 11 amino acids long. Germline V gene sequence: CDR1 MNHNY, CDR2 SVGAGI (reference sequence). Trimming took 7 bases from V and 7 from J, leaving 7 bases between them. CDR3 in DNA: TGTGCCAGCATAGACGCTGAAAAACTGTTTTTT. Translating gives CASIDAEKLFF.

DNA for the CDR3: TGTGCCACCAGCAAGAGGGAGTCTAGCGGTTCAATCTACGAGCAGTACTTC. It specifies CATSKRESSGSIYEQYF. The chain uses TRBV15 and TRBJ2-7, with TRBD2 matching over 7 bases. Germline CDR1 reads LNHNV; CDR2 reads YYDKDF (reference sequence). This CDR3 is 17 amino acids long. J was trimmed by 3 bases and V by 4 bases; bases with no gene match: 15.

The rearrangement uses TRBV6-2 or TRBV6-3 and TRBJ2-7; 7 positions agree with TRBD2. V trimming: 0 bases; J trimming: 3 bases; junction bases outside the gene matches: 8. The CDR3 covers 16 residues. The germline gives CDR1 MNHEY, CDR2 SVGEGT. The CDR3 region has the DNA TGTGCCAGCAGTTACTCGATGGGGGGGAATAACTACGAGCAGTACTTC. Residues: CASSYSMGGNNYEQYF.

V gene TRBV3-1 (or the pseudogene TRBV3-2) combines with J gene TRBJ2-1; 13 bases match TRBD2. Germline values: CDR1 LGHDT, CDR2 YNNKEL (reference sequence). This CDR3 has 15 residues. With 6 bases clipped from V and 8 bases from J, the junction kept 7 bases outside the gene matches. The CDR3 DNA reads TGTGCCAGCAGTCCCGGGACTAGCGGGATAGATGAGCAGTTCTTC. Protein: CASSPGTSGIDEQFF.

The DNA of the CDR3 is TGTGCCACCACCAGGTCTAGCACAGATACGCAGTATTTT. Amino acid sequence: CATTRSSTDTQYF. The chain links TRBV15 to TRBJ2-3; D gene ambiguous. Trimming left V 7 bases short and J 0 bases short, with 8 bases between. Per germline, CDR1 LNHNV and CDR2 YYDKDF (reference sequence). The CDR3 totals 13 residues.

This sequence joins TRBV27 and TRBJ1-1; no clear D. V was clipped by 2 bases and J by 11 bases, with 9 bases between them. Germline lookup yields CDR1 MNHEY and CDR2 SMNVEV (reference sequence). The CDR3 is 11 residues long. As DNA, the CDR3 is TGTGCCAGCAGTTTAGGAGGGAGTGCTTTCTTT. It is translated as CASSLGGSAFF.

The chain carries TRBV13 and TRBJ1-2, with TRBD1 as a possible D gene (5 bases). The V and J ends lost 6 bases and 4 bases respectively, with 18 bases between them. Germline CDR1 and CDR2: PRHDT and FYEKMQ (reference sequence). The CDR3 runs to 15 residues. CDR3: CASRLPGLRPYGYTF. For the CDR3, the DNA is TGTGCCAGCAGATTACCGGGACTGAGACCCTATGGCTACACCTTC. Full variable domain (rest looked up from reference TRBV13 and TRBJ1-2): AAGVIQSPRHLIKEKRETATLKCYPIPRHDTVYWYQQGPGQDPQFLISFYEKMQSDKGSIPDRFSAQQFSDYHSELNMSSLELGDSALYFCASRLPGLRPYGYTFGSGTRLTVV.

The chain employs TRBV3-1 (or the pseudogene TRBV3-2) and TRBJ1-1, with D tentatively TRBD1 (5 bases). The V end lost 4 bases, the J end lost 3 bases, and 18 bases lay between the germline ends. This CDR3 has 16 amino acids. The germline V gene has CDR1 LGHDT and CDR2 YNNKEL (reference sequence). CDR3 bases: TGTGCCAGCAGCCCTCTAAGGGGCATAGTAGACACTGAAGCTTTCTTT. Its protein product is CASSPLRGIVDTEAFF.

The chain recombines TRBV29-1 with TRBJ2-1, with TRBD2 identical over 15 bases. CDR1 is SQVTM, CDR2 ANQGSEA, per germline. CDR3 length: 15 residues. With 3 bases clipped from V and 6 bases from J, the junction kept 3 bases outside the gene matches. The CDR3 loop reads CSVEGTSGGFNEQFF. In nucleotides, the CDR3 is TGCAGCGTTGAGGGGACTAGCGGGGGGTTCAATGAGCAGTTCTTC.

This clone was observed once. The V gene is TRBV7-9, the J gene TRBJ2-3; D not certain. V gave up 1 base and J gave up 8 bases, with 16 bases separating them. Germline loops: CDR1 SEHNR, CDR2 FQNEAQ (reference sequence). The CDR3 is 15 residues long. The CDR3 bases are TGTGCCAGCAGCTTAGATGTGGGTGGCAGTATTACGCAGTATTTT. Amino acid sequence: CASSLDVGGSITQYF.

The chain couples TRBV18 to TRBJ2-7; 11 bases fit TRBD2. The germline gives CDR1 KGHSH, CDR2 LQKENI. The J segment lost 1 base and the V segment lost 4 bases, leaving 6 bases of the junction unmatched. The CDR3 covers 16 residues. CDR3 sequence (DNA): TGTGCCAGCTCACTAAAATCTAGCGGGGGGTCCTACGAGCAGTACTTC. Its translation is CASSLKSSGGSYEQYF.

The rearrangement links TRBV19 to TRBJ1-1; D is perhaps TRBD1 (6 bases). This CDR3 has 15 residues. V was pared by 3 bases and J by 6 bases, with 17 bases between. CDR1 and CDR2 from the germline V gene are LNHDA and SQIVND (reference sequence). CDR3 region: CASSIWAGAGAEAFF. CDR3 in DNA: TGTGCCAGTAGTATTTGGGCAGGGGCGGGCGCTGAAGCTTTCTTT.

This chain joins TRBV11-2 and TRBJ1-6; D gene unclear. The V and J ends lost 5 bases and 9 bases respectively, with 8 bases between them. Germline V gene lookup returns CDR1 SGHAT and CDR2 FQNNGV. The CDR3 extends over 12 amino acids. The CDR3 region has the DNA TGTGCCAGCAGCCTCTGGGCTTCACCCCTCCACTTT. It is translated as CASSLWASPLHF.

This clone was picked up one time. The chain has TRBV6-5 and TRBJ1-4, with 7 bases identical to TRBD1. The CDR3 is 14 residues long. Per the germline V gene, CDR1 is MNHEY and CDR2 is SVGAGI. The ends lost 6 bases at V and 3 bases at J; junction bases unmatched: 4. The DNA of the CDR3 is TGTGCCAGCAGACCAGGGGGGTCTAATGAAAAACTGTTTTTT. As protein: CASRPGGSNEKLFF.

In its sample, this clone was seen a few times. The chain carries TRBV10-1 and TRBJ1-4; TRBD1 matches 12 bases. J gave up 5 bases and V 6 bases, and 7 bases lay outside the gene matches. CDR1 WNHNN and CDR2 SYGVQD come from the germline V gene (reference sequence). The CDR3 sequence is 16 residues long. The CDR3 is CASSGTGGPLNEKLFF. Here the CDR3 DNA reads TGCGCCAGCAGCGGGACAGGGGGCCCTTTGAATGAAAAACTGTTTTTT.

This chain joins TRBV4-3 and TRBJ2-3; 9 bases map to TRBD2. The CDR3 is made up of 15 amino acids. V was clipped by 0 bases and J by 9 bases; unmatched bases: 7. CDR1 is LGHNA, CDR2 YSLEER, per germline. The CDR3 nucleotides are TGCGCCAGCAGCCAAGAGGTAGCGGGAGTCGGCACGCAGTATTTT. It yields the protein CASSQEVAGVGTQYF.

The V and J genes are TRBV4-1 and TRBJ2-2; D is perhaps TRBD2 (5 bases). CDR3 size: 16 residues. CDR1 MGHRA and CDR2 YSYEKL come from the germline V gene. V lost 4 bases and J lost 0, with 12 bases in between. In nucleotides, the CDR3 is TGCGCCAGCAGCCCCTCCCCCGGGACGAACACCGGGGAGCTGTTTTTT. This sequence encodes CASSPSPGTNTGELFF.

The chain employs TRBV4-1 and TRBJ1-2; D is perhaps TRBD1 (5 bases). This CDR3 is 15 amino acids long. Deletions cut 3 bases from V and 4 bases from J, with 15 bases between. CDR1 MGHRA and CDR2 YSYEKL come from the germline V gene. CDR3 nucleotide sequence: TGCGCCAGCAGCCATGGTCAGGGACCCCGCTATGGCTACACCTTC. Amino acid sequence: CASSHGQGPRYGYTF.

This clone was detected only once. The chain combines TRBV28 with TRBJ1-5; D unresolved. From germline, CDR1 is MDHEN and CDR2 SYDVKM. V shed 1 base and J shed 0 bases, with 7 bases lying between them. This CDR3 spans 15 amino acids. The DNA of the CDR3 is TGTGCCAGCAGTTTATCCGGATATAGCAATCAGCCCCAGCATTTT. Its protein product is CASSLSGYSNQPQHF.

This clone has a single count. The chain has TRBV19 and TRBJ2-1, with TRBD1 identical over 9 bases. This CDR3 contains 14 residues. Germline CDR1 LNHDA, CDR2 SQIVND (reference sequence). The trim removed 4 bases at V and 8 bases at J, leaving 6 bases unmatched. The CDR3 reads CASSTQTGGHEQFF. The CDR3 DNA sequence: TGTGCCAGTAGTACCCAAACAGGGGGCCATGAGCAGTTCTTC.

The chain joins TRBV15 to TRBJ1-1; tentatively, D is TRBD1 (5 bases). This CDR3 is built from 15 residues. The germline V and J ends were trimmed by 1 base and 0 bases, with 9 bases remaining between them. CDR1 LNHNV and CDR2 YYDKDF come from the germline V gene (reference sequence). CDR3 sequence (DNA): TGTGCCACCAGCAGAGTCGCGGGACTGAACACTGAAGCTTTCTTT. It translates to CATSRVAGLNTEAFF.

This chain uses TRBV6-5 with TRBJ2-7; 10 bases fit TRBD1. The CDR3 is made up of 15 amino acids. CDR1 is MNHEY, CDR2 SVGAGI, per germline. J was trimmed by 3 bases and V by 0 bases; bases with no gene match: 2. DNA for the CDR3: TGTGCCAGCAGTTACTCGGGACAGGGGATCTACGAGCAGTACTTC. This gives the protein CASSYSGQGIYEQYF.

This chain's CDR3 is CASSVTSGSSFPGNEQFF. CDR3 bases: TGTGCCAGCAGTGTGACTAGCGGGAGTTCCTTCCCGGGTAATGAGCAGTTCTTC. The chain recombines TRBV6-2 or TRBV6-3 with TRBJ2-1; 12 bases match TRBD2. Germline loops: CDR1 MNHEY, CDR2 SVGEGT. V gave up 5 bases and J gave up 7 bases; unmatched junction bases: 15. This CDR3 has 18 residues.

V usage is TRBV7-2 and J usage is TRBJ2-7; 9 nucleotides match TRBD2. CDR3 length equals 18 residues. Germline V gene sequence: CDR1 SGHTA, CDR2 FQGNSA. Germline trimming cut 5 bases from V and 2 bases from J; bases unmatched to any gene: 16. The CDR3 DNA follows: TGTGCCAGCAGCCCCCCTTGGAACCCTAGCGGGGATGCCTACGAGCAGTACTTC. It encodes CASSPPWNPSGDAYEQYF.

This chain links TRBV27 with TRBJ1-1, with D perhaps TRBD1 (5 bases). Germline-derived CDR1 and CDR2 are MNHEY and SMNVEV (reference sequence). The CDR3 covers 14 residues. The V gene lost 6 bases and the J gene lost 2 bases, with 13 bases spanning the gap. The chain's CDR3 is CASRQAGRNTEAFF. DNA of the CDR3: TGTGCCAGCAGACAGGCAGGGAGAAACACTGAAGCTTTCTTT.

This clone was observed a single time. V is TRBV5-1 and J is TRBJ2-7; tentatively, D is TRBD1 or TRBD2 (5 bases each). This CDR3 spans 13 amino acids. V shed 1 base and J shed 2 bases, with 7 bases lying between them. Germline CDR1 and CDR2: SGHRS and YFSETQ. The CDR3 DNA follows: TGCGCCAGCAGCTTGCGAGGGGCCTACGAGCAGTACTTC. Translated, it gives CASSLRGAYEQYF.

V gene TRBV19 combines with J gene TRBJ2-7; no clear D. The CDR3 is 14 amino acids. CDR1 is LNHDA and CDR2 is SQIVND in the germline V gene (reference sequence). V lost 0 bases and J 2 bases, leaving 8 bases between the germline ends. The CDR3 DNA is TGTGCCAGTAGTATAGATGTCGCTACCTACGAGCAGTACTTC. As protein: CASSIDVATYEQYF. Together with reference TRBV19 and TRBJ2-7, the CDR3 gives the full variable domain: DGGITQSPKYLFRKEGQNVTLSCEQNLNHDAMYWYRQDPGQGLRLIYYSQIVNDFQKGDIAEGYSVSREKKESFPLTVTSAQKNPTAFYLCASSIDVATYEQYFGPGTRLTVT.

The genes are TRBV5-1 and TRBJ2-7; 7 bases line up with TRBD1. J lost 2 bases, V lost 4 bases, and 3 bases had no gene match. CDR3 length: 13 amino acids. CDR1 and CDR2 (germline): SGHRS, YFSETQ. The CDR3 protein is CASSGTGAYEQYF. In DNA form, the CDR3 reads TGCGCCAGCAGCGGAACAGGGGCCTACGAGCAGTACTTC.

J is TRBJ2-1 and V is TRBV7-8; TRBD1 might be the D (5 bases). From germline, CDR1 is SGHVS and CDR2 FQNEAQ. The CDR3 consists of 15 residues. Between the trimmed V and J ends, which lost 4 bases and 2 bases, there was a span of 12 bases. The CDR3 DNA sequence: TGTGCCAGCAGCTCCTTGAGACAGCCCTACAATGAGCAGTTCTTC. This gives the protein CASSSLRQPYNEQFF.

This chain uses TRBV6-2 or TRBV6-3 with TRBJ2-1; the D gene is possibly TRBD2 (6 bases). V was clipped by 0 bases and J by 0 bases, with 9 bases between them. In germline, CDR1 is MNHEY, CDR2 SVGEGT. The CDR3 contains 16 residues. CDR3 sequence: CASSYSAGGSYNEQFF. DNA of the CDR3: TGTGCCAGCAGTTACTCGGCCGGGGGCTCCTACAATGAGCAGTTCTTC.